The clone carrying this T cell receptor beta chain was counted a few times. Its antigen is undetermined. Other DNA sequences of this sample code for an identical CDR3. The data derive from a study of shared clonotypes between healthy human individuals. Study context: CD4 naive and memory got three plates each, CD8 naive two, CD8 memory one.

The donors were all Caucasian adults (living in Nashville, Tennessee). The study's findings and limits: In this cohort, only blood was sampled, and tissue repertoires likely differ. Memory subsets had estimated richness that was generally smaller than that of naive subsets.

Profiled with immunoSEQ multiplex PCR; TCRdb holds only in-frame clones, not every one. The table records 950,000 to 1,200,000 clones, approximately 80% of them present only once. V lost 2 bases, J lost 5 bases, and 10 bases lay in between. The CDR3 is made up of 13 amino acids. CDR1 is SGHRS, CDR2 YFSETQ, per germline. The specimen sequenced was memory CD4+ T cells from PBMCs. Subset specified: CD45RA-negative fraction. The chain carries TRBV5-1 and TRBJ1-2; maybe TRBD1 (6 bases). The sequence was obtained from a man aged 18-30 years in good health. Some clones in this sample may be carry-over from other donors' samples. DNA of the CDR3: TGCGCCAGCAGCTTCGGGACAAGGTATGGCTACACCTTC. The encoded protein is CASSFGTRYGYTF.